This T cell receptor (beta chain) was recovered during a study of blood T cell repertoires in COVID-19. Study overall: There were acute and convalescent COVID-19 samples, and they came from the United States, Italy and Spain.

As handled by the study authors: Amplified reference gene primers provided the basis for estimating nucleated cell counts. Profiled with immunoSEQ multiplex PCR; TCRdb holds only in-frame clones, not every one. Clone size and the V and J calls come from that table; the DNA yielded D and trimming. The table records nearly 300,000 clones, approximately 84% of them present only once. The CDR3 sequence is 16 residues long. Germline V gene data show CDR1 as MNHNS and CDR2 as SASEGT. V trimming: 0 bases; J trimming: 5 bases; junction bases outside the gene matches: 9. Patients of the Seattle cohort, enrolled during active infection, were followed longitudinally.

The TCR was taken from a human donor with COVID-19, enrolled during active disease. The donor label of this sample is uncertain. V gene TRBV6-1 combines with J gene TRBJ2-7, with 8 bases lining up with TRBD2. Sequenced input: peripheral blood. In DNA form, the CDR3 reads TGTGCCAGCAGTGAAGCGCTCCAGCGGGAGCGTCACGAGCAGTACTTC. It codes for CASSEALQRERHEQYF.